The T cell receptor beta chain under discussion was sequenced for a study of blood T cell repertoires in COVID-19. Background on the study: The samples span acute and convalescent COVID-19 from the United States, Italy and Spain.

After removal of 4 bases from V and 10 bases from J, the junction contained 12 bases not matched to a gene. Germline loops: CDR1 SGHRS, CDR2 YFSETQ. This CDR3 contains 16 residues. TCRdb keeps only in-frame clones here, not all; method: immunoSEQ multiplex PCR. In the table there are more than 200,000 clones, approximately 81% of which are singletons. The sequence came from a man between 60 and 75 years old with acute or convalescent COVID-19. The V and J genes are TRBV5-1 and TRBJ1-6; 9 positions agree with TRBD1. Sequencing was performed on peripheral blood. The CDR3 nucleotides read TGCGCCAGCAGCCCGGACAGGGGCGCCACAGTGTCACCCCTCCACTTT. It specifies CASSPDRGATVSPLHF.